The sample holds a few counts of the clone carrying this TCR beta chain. The target antigen is unknown. This entry is derived from a study of beta chain features in type 1 diabetes. The CDR3 totals 15 residues. The germline V and J ends were trimmed by 6 bases and 6 bases, with 18 bases remaining between them. Germline V gene lookup returns CDR1 MNHEY and CDR2 SMNVEV (reference sequence). Sequencing targeted expressed TCRB transcripts, as all isolated RNA had been reverse transcribed. Data came from immunoSEQ multiplex PCR; TCRdb stores just in-frame clones and leaves some out. The sample yields roughly 700,000 clones, around an eighth seen once. Study-level results: A moderate, significant TCRB CDR3 shortening appeared in type 1 diabetes across four CD4+ subsets.

This rearrangement joins TRBV27 to TRBJ1-5; possible D gene TRBD1, 5 bases. Specimen: naive CD4+ T cells from blood. This sequence originates from a man between 18 and 35 years old with type 1 diabetes. CDR3 DNA: TGTGCCAGCAGCCCGCGGGCAGGGAGAGGTCAGCCCCAGCATTTT. Protein product: CASSPRAGRGQPQHF.